What follows are 10 T cell receptor beta chains derived from one specimen sequenced in a study of T cell responses to AZD1222 COVID-19 vaccine (dated by TCRdb to the early 2020s). Library preparation employed the immunoSEQ multiplex PCR assay. Sourced from immuneACCESS, this table was stored by TCRdb with only in-frame sequences that have V and J called. A share of the clones is absent; for the studies checked, an unresolved V gene accounts for under half, and the remainder has no known explanation. Here the sample has tens of thousands of clones; nearly 90% occur a single time. 5.8% of the sample goes to the ten largest clones. Explained via the paper, the time point label denotes: baseline before first vaccination. The sample was peripheral blood, taken on day 0 of AZD1222 vaccination. The receptors come from an adult in good health.

This clone was seen only once. The genes are TRBV7-9 and TRBJ1-5; tentatively, D is TRBD1 (5 bases). This CDR3 is 15 amino acids long. Per the germline V gene, CDR1 is SEHNR and CDR2 is FQNEAQ (reference sequence). V lost 1 base to trimming and J lost 4 bases, with 11 bases between them. This CDR3 is CASSLDGDGNQPQHF. DNA of the CDR3: TGTGCCAGCAGCTTAGATGGGGACGGGAATCAGCCCCAGCATTTT.

V and J are TRBV3-1 (or the pseudogene TRBV3-2) and TRBJ2-1, with D possibly matching TRBD2 (5 bases). Germline V gene data show CDR1 as LGHDT and CDR2 as YNNKEL (reference sequence). V gave up 6 bases and J gave up 8 bases, with 8 bases separating them. There are 11 residues in the CDR3. CDR3 DNA: TGTGCCAGCAGATCGGGATATGAGCAGTTCTTC. This encodes CASRSGYEQFF.

The rearrangement links TRBV15 to TRBJ2-2, with 11 bases that match TRBD1. With 6 bases clipped from V and 5 bases from J, the junction kept 2 bases outside the gene matches. This CDR3 is 14 amino acids long. The germline gives CDR1 LNHNV, CDR2 YYDKDF (reference sequence). The CDR3 region is CATRWDRGTGELFF. Here the CDR3 DNA reads TGTGCCACCAGATGGGACAGGGGGACCGGGGAGCTGTTTTTT.

This chain links TRBV24-1 with TRBJ2-7; TRBD1 is a possible D gene (5 bases). Germline V gives CDR1 KGHDR, CDR2 SFDVKD. This CDR3 is built from 12 residues. The V and J ends lost 9 bases and 3 bases respectively, with 11 bases between them. The DNA for the CDR3 is TGTGCCACCGGCCCGACAGACTACGAGCAGTACTTC. Translating gives CATGPTDYEQYF.

This clone was seen only once. The chain carries TRBV11-2 and TRBJ2-2, with D possibly TRBD2 on 5 matching bases. CDR1 is SGHAT, CDR2 FQNNGV, per germline. CDR3 size: 14 residues. With 5 bases removed from V and 2 bases from J, the gap between germline ends came to 9 bases. DNA for the CDR3: TGTGCCAGCAGCAGACGGGAAAACACCGGGGAGCTGTTTTTT. It specifies CASSRRENTGELFF.

Here the CDR3 reads CASSWDNQPQHF. CDR3 in DNA: TGTGCCAGTAGTTGGGACAATCAGCCCCAGCATTTT. The J gene is TRBJ1-5, the V gene TRBV19; D uncertain. The germline CDR1 and CDR2 sequences are LNHDA and SQIVND (reference sequence). Trimming pared 5 bases from V and 3 bases from J, leaving 5 bases between. CDR3 length: 12 amino acids.

Only one count was recorded for this clone. The gene calls are TRBV10-3 and TRBJ1-1, with a tentative D call TRBD1 (5 bases). The CDR3 contains 18 residues. Germline CDR1 ENHRY, CDR2 SYGVKD. Trimming left V 6 bases short and J 1 base short, with 24 bases between. CDR3 in DNA: TGTGCCATCAGCCCGCGTGGCAGGGCGATTCTTGAGAACACTGAAGCTTTCTTT. Translating gives CAISPRGRAILENTEAFF.

The J gene is TRBJ2-4, the V gene TRBV3-1 (or the pseudogene TRBV3-2), with 8 bases fitting TRBD1. CDR3 length: 14 amino acids. Germline assignment: CDR1 LGHDT and CDR2 YNNKEL (reference sequence). V lost 4 bases, J lost 8 bases, and 7 bases stayed unmatched. Here the CDR3 DNA reads TGTGCCAGCAGCCCGACAGGGGCCTACGACATTCAGTACTTC. Amino acids: CASSPTGAYDIQYF.

The rearrangement links TRBV27 to TRBJ2-2; D call uncertain. The V and J ends lost 2 bases and 4 bases respectively, with 5 bases between them. Germline V CDR1 and CDR2: MNHEY, SMNVEV (reference sequence). CDR3 size: 13 residues. CDR3 amino acids: CASSLIVTGELFF. The CDR3 DNA reads as TGTGCCAGCAGTTTAATTGTCACCGGGGAGCTGTTTTTT.

The chain is built from TRBV12-5 and TRBJ1-2; a weak D match, TRBD1 (5 bases). Germline V lookup: CDR1 LGHNT, CDR2 FRNRAP. V lost 3 bases and J 8 bases, leaving 13 bases between the germline ends. The CDR3 has 13 amino acids. CDR3 residues: CASGLGQGGGYTF. The CDR3, as DNA: TGTGCTAGTGGTTTAGGGCAGGGCGGGGGCTACACCTTC.